Below are 32 T cell receptor beta chains sequenced from a single sample in a study of cytomegalovirus exposure and HLA in healthy donors. The table came from immunoSEQ multiplex PCR; TCRdb's copy has only in-frame clones and leaves some out. There are some 150,000 clones in the sample; about nine tenths occur only once, and under 5% lies in the top ten. Sequencing used PBMCs. The receptors were gathered from a man between 18 and 29 years old in good health and CMV-seropositive.

The chain recombines TRBV4-2 with TRBJ1-5; D unresolved. Germline CDR1 LGHNA, CDR2 YNFKEQ. The CDR3 contains 15 residues. V was pared by 0 bases and J by 5 bases, with 11 bases between. The CDR3 DNA reads as TGTGCCAGCAGCCAAGAGCAACAGCTTCATCAGCCCCAGCATTTT. Translation gives CASSQEQQLHQPQHF.

V gene TRBV6-6 combines with J gene TRBJ2-7, with D possibly matching TRBD2 (5 bases). The CDR3 runs to 12 residues. The V gene lost 8 bases and the J gene lost 4 bases, with 12 bases spanning the gap. Germline CDR1 and CDR2: MNHNY and SVGAGI (reference sequence). CDR3 in DNA: TGTGCCAGCGGTGGGGAGAGTTACGAGCAGTACTTC. Encoded protein: CASGGESYEQYF.

Of note for this clone: The same CDR3 can be traced to other DNA sequences in this sample. The rearrangement links TRBV19 to TRBJ1-1; 10 bases fit TRBD1. Germline CDR1 reads LNHDA; CDR2 reads SQIVND (reference sequence). After removal of 1 base from V and 1 base from J, the junction contained 0 bases not matched to a gene. This CDR3 is built from 15 residues. CDR3 bases: TGTGCCAGTAGTATAGGGACAGGGGGGAACACTGAAGCTTTCTTT. This gives the protein CASSIGTGGNTEAFF.

This chain uses TRBV6-5 with TRBJ2-5; 7 bases map to TRBD2. The germline V gene encodes CDR1 MNHEY and CDR2 SVGAGI. The CDR3 sequence is 12 residues long. After removal of 8 bases from V and 9 bases from J, the junction contained 9 bases not matched to a gene. The chain's CDR3 is CASGHPGRAQYF. CDR3 nucleotide sequence: TGTGCCAGCGGACACCCGGGGAGGGCCCAGTACTTC.

This CDR3 is CASSEREAANEQFF. The CDR3 nucleotides read TGTGCCAGCAGTGAGAGGGAGGCTGCCAATGAGCAGTTCTTC. The genes are TRBV6-4 and TRBJ2-1; tentatively, D is TRBD2 (6 bases). Deletions cut 3 bases from V and 6 bases from J, with 12 bases between. Germline V CDR1 and CDR2: MRHNA, SNTAGT. This CDR3 spans 14 amino acids.

The chain has TRBV5-1 and TRBJ2-3; TRBD1 agrees at 10 bases. The germline V gene has CDR1 SGHRS and CDR2 YFSETQ. This CDR3 has 14 amino acids. The V and J ends lost 4 bases and 8 bases, in that order; junction bases with no gene match: 7. As DNA, the CDR3 is TGCGCCAGCAGCCCGCGACAGGGGGCGGCTACGCAGTATTTT. This gives the protein CASSPRQGAATQYF.

The J gene is TRBJ2-2, the V gene TRBV11-2; 10 bases agree with TRBD2. Germline assignment: CDR1 SGHAT and CDR2 FQNNGV. The CDR3 extends over 15 amino acids. Trimming at V came to 5 bases and at J to 6 bases, leaving 6 bases not matched to a gene. CDR3 residues: CASSPIAGGPGELFF. Written as DNA, the CDR3 is TGTGCCAGCAGCCCTATAGCGGGAGGACCCGGGGAGCTGTTTTTT.

The chain couples TRBV5-4 to TRBJ1-5; D gene unclear. V was clipped by 4 bases and J by 0 bases, with 14 bases between them. Germline V gives CDR1 SGHNT, CDR2 YYREEE (reference sequence). The CDR3 totals 16 residues. The CDR3 is CASSLSSRVSNQPQHF. DNA of the CDR3: TGTGCCAGCAGCCTTTCAAGCCGGGTTAGCAATCAGCCCCAGCATTTT.

The chain carries TRBV7-8 and TRBJ1-5; D remains ambiguous. V shed 8 bases and J shed 3 bases, with 17 bases lying between them. Germline assignment: CDR1 SGHVS and CDR2 FQNEAQ. The CDR3 is made up of 15 amino acids. The CDR3 region is CASSFRGRPNQPQHF. CDR3 in DNA: TGTGCCAGCTCCTTTAGAGGGAGACCCAATCAGCCCCAGCATTTT. The whole variable domain, filled in from reference TRBV7-8 and TRBJ1-5, reads GAGVSQSPRYKVAKRGQDVALRCDPISGHVSLFWYQQALGQGPEFLTYFQNEAQLDKSGLPSDRFFAERPEGSVSTLKIQRTQQEDSAVYLCASSFRGRPNQPQHFGDGTRLSIL.

V and J are TRBV30 and TRBJ2-5, with D possibly being TRBD2 (7 bases). Germline lookup yields CDR1 GTSNPN and CDR2 SVGIG (reference sequence). CDR3 size: 15 residues. V lost 2 bases and J 5 bases, leaving 18 bases between the germline ends. The CDR3 DNA follows: TGTGCCTGGAGTTCACTGGGGGGGGCAACGGAGACCCAGTACTTC. Translated, it gives CAWSSLGGATETQYF.

J is TRBJ1-4 and V is TRBV5-1; D might be TRBD1 (5 bases). Germline V gene data show CDR1 as SGHRS and CDR2 as YFSETQ. The CDR3 totals 16 residues. V lost 0 bases and J lost 5, with 14 bases in between. The CDR3 is CASSLAPGGVNEKLFF. The CDR3 nucleotides read TGCGCCAGCAGCTTGGCCCCCGGAGGGGTAAATGAAAAACTGTTTTTT.

The rearrangement uses TRBV7-9 and TRBJ1-2, with D unresolved. This CDR3 comprises 14 residues. Germline V gene sequence: CDR1 SEHNR, CDR2 FQNEAQ (reference sequence). V lost 5 bases and J 5 bases, leaving 15 bases between the germline ends. The CDR3 loop is CASSHSWEVYGYTF. In DNA, the CDR3 is TGTGCCAGCAGCCACTCTTGGGAGGTGTATGGCTACACCTTC.

The chain joins TRBV30 to TRBJ2-7; possible D gene TRBD2, 6 bases. Trimming pared 4 bases from V and 4 bases from J, leaving 14 bases between. The CDR3 contains 13 residues. CDR1 and CDR2 from the germline V gene are GTSNPN and SVGIG (reference sequence). The DNA for the CDR3 is TGTGCCTGGACCCGCGGGAAGGGGTACGAGCAGTACTTC. It specifies CAWTRGKGYEQYF.

This clone was seen once. DNA of the CDR3: TGTGCCAGCAGTGAAGGAGGGTCCCAGAACTATGGCTACACCTTC. The encoded protein is CASSEGGSQNYGYTF. This rearrangement joins TRBV6-1 to TRBJ1-2; D call uncertain. This CDR3 has 15 amino acids. Germline V gene lookup returns CDR1 MNHNS and CDR2 SASEGT. V lost 1 base and J 2 bases, leaving 11 bases between the germline ends.

The chain uses TRBV5-1 and TRBJ1-3; D is perhaps TRBD1 (6 bases). CDR3 length equals 14 residues. Germline V gene lookup returns CDR1 SGHRS and CDR2 YFSETQ. Trimming took off 4 bases at V and 3 bases at J, with 11 bases between the two ends. In nucleotides, the CDR3 is TGCGCCAGCAGCATCGGGACAATTGGAAACACCATATATTTT. Translating it yields CASSIGTIGNTIYF.

V and J are TRBV28 and TRBJ1-1; the D is unclear. This CDR3 comprises 15 residues. Germline V gene sequence: CDR1 MDHEN, CDR2 SYDVKM. V lost 5 bases, J lost 5 bases, and 18 bases lay in between. CDR3 amino acids: CASSIPRATGTEAFF. For the CDR3, the DNA is TGTGCCAGCAGTATCCCAAGGGCCACGGGGACTGAAGCTTTCTTT.

The rearrangement uses TRBV7-6 and TRBJ2-2; 8 positions match TRBD2. The CDR3 runs to 16 residues. The J segment lost 6 bases and the V segment lost 4 bases, leaving 10 bases of the junction unmatched. Germline V lookup: CDR1 SGHVS, CDR2 FNYEAQ. The CDR3 is CASSSSAGEGAGELFF. The CDR3 DNA is TGTGCCAGCAGCTCCTCAGCGGGAGAAGGGGCCGGGGAGCTGTTTTTT.

This chain connects TRBV27 to TRBJ2-5; tentatively, D is TRBD1 (6 bases). V was shortened by 6 bases and J by 4 bases, with 15 bases between the two germline ends. This CDR3 comprises 14 residues. Germline values: CDR1 MNHEY, CDR2 SMNVEV (reference sequence). In DNA form, the CDR3 reads TGTGCCAGCAGAACAGGGTTGACAGGAGAGACCCAGTACTTC. Translated: CASRTGLTGETQYF.

For the CDR3, the DNA is TGTGCCAGCTCACCCGAGGAGGGTGCTTCCTACAATGAGCAGTTCTTC. Protein sequence: CASSPEEGASYNEQFF. The V and J genes are TRBV18 and TRBJ2-1, with D possibly matching TRBD2 (6 bases). The germline gives CDR1 KGHSH, CDR2 LQKENI. CDR3 length: 16 residues. Trimming took off 3 bases at V and 1 base at J, with 13 bases between the two ends.

The rearrangement links TRBV19 to TRBJ1-4; D remains unclear. V was trimmed by 4 bases and J by 6 bases, leaving 15 bases between them. The germline gives CDR1 LNHDA, CDR2 SQIVND (reference sequence). CDR3 size: 15 residues. The CDR3 region is CASSRRIARDEKLFF. CDR3 coding DNA: TGTGCCAGTAGTAGGAGGATCGCACGGGATGAAAAACTGTTTTTT.

This clone was observed once. V gene TRBV5-1 combines with J gene TRBJ2-7; TRBD1 agrees at 7 bases. V gave up 7 bases and J gave up 3 bases; unmatched junction bases: 7. The CDR3 contains 13 residues. The germline gives CDR1 SGHRS, CDR2 YFSETQ. Written as DNA, the CDR3 is TGCGCCAGCCAGGGGGAACTTCGCTACGAGCAGTACTTC. This sequence encodes CASQGELRYEQYF.

The rearrangement links TRBV5-4 to TRBJ1-3; TRBD1 matches 8 bases. Per the germline V gene, CDR1 is SGHNT and CDR2 is YYREEE (reference sequence). V shed 4 bases and J 0 bases; nucleotides not matched to a gene: 6. This CDR3 is 16 amino acids long. The CDR3 DNA sequence: TGTGCCAGCAGCACGGACAGGGTGAACTCTGGAAACACCATATATTTT. It encodes CASSTDRVNSGNTIYF.

The gene calls are TRBV5-1 and TRBJ2-5; perhaps TRBD1 as D (6 bases). V lost 0 bases, J lost 2 bases, and 8 bases lay in between. The CDR3 is made up of 14 amino acids. Germline CDR1 and CDR2: SGHRS and YFSETQ. CDR3 amino acids: CASSLVGQQETQYF. In nucleotides, the CDR3 is TGCGCCAGCAGCTTGGTCGGACAGCAAGAGACCCAGTACTTC. Full variable domain (outside the CDR3, taken from reference TRBV5-1 and TRBJ2-5): KAGVTQTPRYLIKTRGQQVTLSCSPISGHRSVSWYQQTPGQGLQFLFEYFSETQRNKGNFPGRFSGRQFSNSRSEMNVSTLELGDSALYLCASSLVGQQETQYFGPGTRLLVL.

The V and J genes are TRBV5-1 and TRBJ2-7, with a possible D match to TRBD2 (6 bases). The germline V gene has CDR1 SGHRS and CDR2 YFSETQ. The CDR3 has 14 amino acids. V shed 4 bases and J shed 3 bases, with 14 bases lying between them. This CDR3 reads CASSPEGRSYEQYF. As DNA, the CDR3 is TGCGCCAGCAGCCCGGAGGGTAGGAGCTACGAGCAGTACTTC. Complete variable domain (other parts from reference TRBV5-1 and TRBJ2-7): KAGVTQTPRYLIKTRGQQVTLSCSPISGHRSVSWYQQTPGQGLQFLFEYFSETQRNKGNFPGRFSGRQFSNSRSEMNVSTLELGDSALYLCASSPEGRSYEQYFGPGTRLTVT.

This clone has a single count. The chain carries TRBV6-4 and TRBJ2-7, with a weak D call TRBD1 (8 bases). The ends were cut back, 5 bases at V and 6 bases at J, with 17 bases in the middle. Germline V gives CDR1 MRHNA, CDR2 SNTAGT. The CDR3 runs to 14 residues. The CDR3: CASSTTGGAGEQYF. CDR3 coding DNA: TGTGCCAGCAGTACAACAGGGGGGGCAGGCGAGCAGTACTTC.

In its sample, this clone was seen once. The V and J genes are TRBV9 and TRBJ1-1, with TRBD1 as a possible D gene (5 bases). The CDR3 covers 14 residues. The V end was cut by 0 bases, the J end by 0 bases, with 6 bases between. The germline gives CDR1 SGDLS, CDR2 YYNGEE. The CDR3 region has the DNA TGTGCCAGCAGCGTAGAAGGGGTGAACACTGAAGCTTTCTTT. Translated, it gives CASSVEGVNTEAFF.

The V and J genes are TRBV7-8 and TRBJ1-5; no firm D call. V gave up 5 bases and J gave up 7 bases, with 12 bases separating them. This CDR3 has 13 amino acids. Germline assignment: CDR1 SGHVS and CDR2 FQNEAQ. CDR3 protein: CASSPIQAQPQHF. CDR3 nucleotide sequence: TGTGCCAGCAGCCCAATCCAAGCACAGCCCCAGCATTTT.

This rearrangement joins TRBV11-2 to TRBJ2-1; 11 nucleotides line up with TRBD2. The CDR3 is made up of 15 amino acids. CDR1 is SGHAT, CDR2 FQNNGV, per germline. V lost 5 bases to trimming and J lost 4 bases; unmatched junction nucleotides: 4. The CDR3 region has the DNA TGTGCCAGCAGCCACTGGACTAGCGGGTACAATGAGCAGTTCTTC. This encodes CASSHWTSGYNEQFF.

The chain joins TRBV10-3 to TRBJ2-7; 7 nucleotides align to TRBD2. J lost 6 bases, V lost 0 bases, and 5 bases had no gene match. The CDR3 covers 14 residues. The germline V gene has CDR1 ENHRY and CDR2 SYGVKD. Written as DNA, the CDR3 is TGTGCCATCAGTGAGTCCCGGGGGGAGGGCGAGCAGTACTTC. Translated: CAISESRGEGEQYF.

This chain connects TRBV6-5 to TRBJ2-7, with D possibly TRBD2 on 5 matching bases. This CDR3 contains 13 residues. Germline V gene sequence: CDR1 MNHEY, CDR2 SVGAGI. Deletions cut 0 bases from V and 3 bases from J, with 6 bases between. Here the CDR3 DNA reads TGTGCCAGCAGTTACTCCGAGGGCTACGAGCAGTACTTC. Translated, it gives CASSYSEGYEQYF.

This clone is a singleton in its sample. The chain uses TRBV29-1 and TRBJ1-4; 7 bases fit TRBD1. Germline values: CDR1 SQVTM, CDR2 ANQGSEA. This CDR3 comprises 12 residues. Trimming at V came to 7 bases and at J to 3 bases, leaving 2 bases not matched to a gene. CDR3 coding DNA: TGCAGCGGGACAGGCTCTAATGAAAAACTGTTTTTT. Protein: CSGTGSNEKLFF.

V gene TRBV5-1 combines with J gene TRBJ2-7; 8 bases align to TRBD1. The V and J ends lost 4 bases and 7 bases, in that order; junction bases with no gene match: 10. The germline V gene encodes CDR1 SGHRS and CDR2 YFSETQ. This CDR3 region has 14 residues. In DNA, the CDR3 is TGCGCCAGCAGCCCGGGACAGGTCCGTGGTGAGCAGTACTTC. It codes for CASSPGQVRGEQYF.